Listed below are T cell receptor beta chains from one sample, sequenced in a study of radiation and T cells in renal cell carcinoma. Using immunoSEQ multiplex PCR, the repertoire was profiled, and TCRdb retains in-frame clones only, with some absent. The table records under 100,000 clones, around four fifths of them present only once. Sequencing used blood, obtained from a patient whose treatment included radiotherapy and nephrectomy. The receptors shown here come from a man aged 45-65 years with renal cell carcinoma. CDR3s include the opening cysteine and the closing phenylalanine or tryptophan. A D gene is named only where the DNA matches it firmly. The size field is filled for only some rows; it gives once, few, many or a size class.

CDR3aa: CASSLWGQPSANYGYTF
CDR3nt: TGTGCCAGCAGTTTATGGGGACAGCCCAGCGCTAACTATGGCTACACCTTC
v_gene: TRBV27
abundance: -
j_gene: TRBJ1-2
d_gene: TRBD1

CDR3aa: CASSFTSARNTDTQYF
CDR3nt: TGTGCCAGCAGCTTCACTAGCGCTCGAAACACAGATACGCAGTATTTT
v_gene: TRBV7-2
abundance: -
j_gene: TRBJ2-3
d_gene: TRBD2

CDR3aa: CASSLVNGNEQFF
CDR3nt: TGCGCCAGCAGCTTGGTCAATGGCAATGAGCAGTTCTTC
v_gene: TRBV5-1
abundance: -
j_gene: TRBJ2-1
d_gene: -

CDR3aa: CASSKGTGGLDTEAFF
CDR3nt: TGCGCCAGCAGCAAGGGGACAGGGGGATTGGACACTGAAGCTTTCTTT
v_gene: TRBV5-1
abundance: -
j_gene: TRBJ1-1
d_gene: TRBD1

CDR3aa: CASSETGTGTWGTEAFF
CDR3nt: TGTGCCAGCAGCGAAACCGGGACAGGGACCTGGGGCACTGAAGCTTTCTTT
v_gene: TRBV9
abundance: -
j_gene: TRBJ1-1
d_gene: TRBD1

CDR3aa: CASRTGLSAGELFF
CDR3nt: TGCGCCAGCAGAACGGGACTCAGCGCCGGGGAGCTGTTTTTT
v_gene: TRBV5-1
abundance: -
j_gene: TRBJ2-2
d_gene: -

CDR3aa: CASSLASSSNEQYF
CDR3nt: TGTGCCAGCAGCTTAGCCAGCTCGAGCAACGAGCAGTACTTC
v_gene: TRBV11-2
abundance: -
j_gene: TRBJ2-7
d_gene: -

CDR3aa: CASSYSRQGAYEQYF
CDR3nt: TGTGCCAGCAGTTACTCGAGACAGGGGGCCTACGAGCAGTACTTC
v_gene: TRBV6-5
abundance: -
j_gene: TRBJ2-7
d_gene: TRBD1

CDR3aa: CASSLSPGQIYEQYF
CDR3nt: TGTGCCAGCAGTTTATCTCCAGGACAGATATACGAGCAGTACTTC
v_gene: TRBV27
abundance: -
j_gene: TRBJ2-7
d_gene: -

CDR3aa: CASSGTGWDGGSPHEQYF
CDR3nt: TGTGCCAGCTCCGGGACAGGGTGGGATGGCGGGAGTCCCCACGAGCAGTACTTC
v_gene: TRBV18
abundance: -
j_gene: TRBJ2-7
d_gene: TRBD1

CDR3aa: CAAADATYLYGYTF
CDR3nt: TGTGCCGCCGCAGACGCAACCTACCTCTATGGCTACACCTTC
v_gene: TRBV28
abundance: -
j_gene: TRBJ1-2
d_gene: -

CDR3aa: CASSQSPRQPQHF
CDR3nt: TGCGCCAGCAGCCAGTCCCCACGTCAGCCCCAGCATTTT
v_gene: TRBV4-3
abundance: -
j_gene: TRBJ1-5
d_gene: -

CDR3aa: CASSSIEQYF
CDR3nt: TGTGCCAGCAGCTCTATCGAGCAGTACTTC
v_gene: TRBV7-2
abundance: once
j_gene: TRBJ2-7
d_gene: -

CDR3aa: CATGRGQAETQYF
CDR3nt: TGTGCCACTGGGCGGGGTCAGGCAGAGACCCAGTACTTC
v_gene: TRBV6-6
abundance: -
j_gene: TRBJ2-5
d_gene: -

CDR3aa: CASSLGIAGVYNEQFF
CDR3nt: TGTGCCAGCAGCTTAGGTATAGCGGGGGTTTACAATGAGCAGTTCTTC
v_gene: TRBV7-9
abundance: -
j_gene: TRBJ2-1
d_gene: TRBD2

CDR3aa: CANHPAGGPSDEQFF
CDR3nt: TGTGCCAACCACCCAGCGGGAGGGCCCTCGGATGAGCAGTTCTTC
v_gene: TRBV10-3
abundance: -
j_gene: TRBJ2-1
d_gene: TRBD2

CDR3aa: CASRGGGDTQYF
CDR3nt: TGTGCCAGCAGAGGGGGGGGAGATACGCAGTATTTT
v_gene: TRBV6-5
abundance: once
j_gene: TRBJ2-3
d_gene: -

CDR3aa: CASKRDRGTETQYF
CDR3nt: TGCGCCAGCAAGAGGGACAGGGGGACCGAGACCCAGTACTTC
v_gene: TRBV10-2
abundance: -
j_gene: TRBJ2-5
d_gene: TRBD1

CDR3aa: CASSWTSGGNTGELFF
CDR3nt: TGTGCCAGCAGTTGGACTAGCGGAGGGAACACCGGGGAGCTGTTTTTT
v_gene: TRBV5-5
abundance: -
j_gene: TRBJ2-2
d_gene: TRBD2

CDR3aa: CASSLGAAQETQYF
CDR3nt: TGTGCCAGCAGCTTAGGTGCGGCTCAAGAGACCCAGTACTTC
v_gene: TRBV13
abundance: few
j_gene: TRBJ2-5
d_gene: -

CDR3aa: CASSASKKPGNTIYF
CDR3nt: TGTGCCAGTAGTGCATCTAAAAAACCTGGAAACACCATATATTTT
v_gene: TRBV19
abundance: -
j_gene: TRBJ1-3
d_gene: -

CDR3aa: CASSQESGLGDGYTF
CDR3nt: TGTGCCAGCAGCCAAGAGTCGGGGCTAGGGGACGGCTACACCTTC
v_gene: TRBV4-2
abundance: -
j_gene: TRBJ1-2
d_gene: -